Presented here are 9 T cell receptor beta chains from one specimen sequenced in a study of cytomegalovirus exposure and HLA in healthy donors (dated by TCRdb to about 2017). Libraries were built with the immunoSEQ multiplex PCR assay. TCRdb obtained this table from immuneACCESS and retained in-frame rearrangements with V and J assigned. These tables miss some clones; where compared with another copy, unresolved V genes account for less than half of the shortfall, and the remainder is unexplained. This sample holds approximately 57,000 clones; more than 80% were observed only once. Clones ranked in the top ten supply under 7% of the sample. The specimen was PBMCs. Receptor source: a young woman in good health and CMV-seronegative.

CDR3 in amino acids: CSFSDNICFF. For the CDR3, the DNA is TGCAGCTTTTCCGACAATATCTGTTTTTTT. The rearrangement uses TRBV29-1 and TRBJ1-4; D remains ambiguous. From germline, CDR1 is SQVTM and CDR2 ANQGSEA. V dropped 8 bases and J dropped 17 bases, with 18 bases sitting between them. The CDR3 sequence is 10 residues long.

This chain links TRBV19 with TRBJ1-4; D remains ambiguous. Germline V gives CDR1 LNHDA, CDR2 SQIVND (reference sequence). V shed 4 bases and J shed 14 bases, with 23 bases lying between them. The CDR3 extends over 15 amino acids. In DNA form, the CDR3 reads TGTGCCAGTAGTAAGGGAGCAGGAGATGTTGTAGTTCTGTTTTTT. Amino acids: CASSKGAGDVVVLFF.

The chain has TRBV7-9 and TRBJ2-1; 9 bases fit TRBD2. The CDR3 is made up of 14 amino acids. The junction had 5 bases not matched to a gene; V was cut back by 3 bases and J by 8 bases. CDR1 is SEHNR, CDR2 FQNEAQ, per germline (reference sequence). CDR3 loop: CASSFVAGADEQFF. The DNA for the CDR3 is TGTGCCAGCAGCTTCGTAGCGGGAGCCGATGAGCAGTTCTTC.

This clone was observed once. J is TRBJ2-7 and V is TRBV2, with a weak D call TRBD2 (6 bases). Between the trimmed V and J ends, which lost 4 bases and 0 bases, there was a span of 13 bases. CDR3 length equals 15 residues. Germline V lookup: CDR1 SNHLY, CDR2 FYNNEI. Written as DNA, the CDR3 is TGTGCCAGCAGTGTCCGGCGGGGTAGCTCCTACGAGCAGTACGTC. Amino acid sequence: CASSVRRGSSYEQYV.

This chain links TRBV18 with TRBJ2-7, with TRBD1 as a possible D gene (6 bases). Trimming left V 5 bases short and J 3 bases short, with 14 bases between. The CDR3 spans 14 residues. Germline lookup yields CDR1 KGHSH and CDR2 LQKENI. CDR3 bases: TGTGCCAGCTCAACTGGGACATCCTACTACGAGCAGTACTTC. Translating gives CASSTGTSYYEQYF.

J is TRBJ2-1 and V is TRBV5-1, with D possibly being TRBD2 (6 bases). This CDR3 contains 15 residues. The germline V gene has CDR1 SGHRS and CDR2 YFSETQ. V dropped 2 bases and J dropped 0 bases, with 9 bases sitting between them. This CDR3 is CASSLTGDSYNEQFF. The CDR3 coding sequence is TGCGCCAGCAGCTTAACGGGGGACTCCTACAATGAGCAGTTCTTC.

For the CDR3, the DNA is TGTGCCAGCAGTGACGGGACTAGCGGGAATAATGAGCAGTTCTTC. Its protein is CASSDGTSGNNEQFF. The chain recombines TRBV6-4 with TRBJ2-1; TRBD2 agrees at 13 bases. Trimming took 2 bases from V and 7 from J; bases not matched to a gene: 2. Germline lookup yields CDR1 MRHNA and CDR2 SNTAGT. This CDR3 contains 15 residues.

Comments on this clone: Within the sample, other DNA sequences also encode this same CDR3. The chain joins TRBV7-6 to TRBJ2-3; 10 nucleotides line up with TRBD2. The germline V gene encodes CDR1 SGHVS and CDR2 FNYEAQ. J lost 0 bases, V lost 6 bases, and 3 bases had no gene match. The CDR3 is made up of 15 amino acids. The CDR3 region is CASSLAGASTDTQYF. The CDR3 DNA sequence: TGTGCCAGCAGTCTAGCGGGGGCTAGCACAGATACGCAGTATTTT.

In this sample, this clone turned up once. This chain joins TRBV19 and TRBJ2-1; the match to TRBD2 covers 8 bases. From germline, CDR1 is LNHDA and CDR2 SQIVND (reference sequence). The CDR3 has 14 amino acids. With V trimmed by 5 bases and J by 7 bases, 7 bases remained unmatched. CDR3 bases: TGTGCCAGTAGTCTTAGGGCTAGCGGGAATGAGCAGTTCTTC. Its translation: CASSLRASGNEQFF.